This T cell receptor beta chain appears in the sequencing data of a study of cytomegalovirus exposure and HLA in healthy donors. Clones were read by immunoSEQ multiplex PCR, and TCRdb kept only the in-frame ones, dropping some. This sample yields 150,000 to 200,000 clones, of which about 90% are seen a single time; 4% to 5% belongs to the top ten. This clone appeared a single time. CDR3 length: 14 residues. Germline CDR1 is SEHNR and CDR2 is FQNEAQ (reference sequence). Deletions cut 6 bases from V and 8 bases from J, with 16 bases between. The sequence derives from a man between 18 and 35 years old in good health and CMV-seropositive. Sequenced: PBMCs. The chain employs TRBV7-9 and TRBJ1-4; tentatively, D is TRBD1 (5 bases). The CDR3 spells CASSRMGGSEKLFF. In DNA form, the CDR3 reads TGTGCCAGCAGTAGAATGGGGGGGTCCGAAAAACTGTTTTTT.